Detailed here is one T cell receptor (beta chain). Other DNA sequences in the sample encode the same CDR3. Profiling relied on immunoSEQ multiplex PCR, and the TCRdb table lists in-frame clones only, not all of them. Seen here are fewer than 250,000 clones, roughly 87% observed once, and the top ten hold roughly a tenth. Participant-given clinical history determined each cohort assignment. V trimming: 2 bases; J trimming: 7 bases; junction bases outside the gene matches: 2. Germline V CDR1 and CDR2: SEHNR, FQNEAQ (reference sequence). The CDR3 loop spans 13 amino acids. This specimen comes from a study of blood T cell repertoires in COVID-19.

The origin of this receptor is a man aged 25 to 45 who had recovered from COVID-19. Sequenced: PBMCs or T cells enriched from blood (not recorded which). This chain links TRBV7-9 with TRBJ1-5; 7 bases align to TRBD1. As DNA, the CDR3 is TGTGCCAGCAGCTTAACAGGGGACCAGCCCCAGCATTTT. It encodes CASSLTGDQPQHF.